The present T cell receptor (beta chain) was sequenced within a study of Ad26.COV2.S vaccination and SARS-CoV-2 variants. Whole-study context: Ad26.COV2.S shots went into the muscle once or twice, 56 days apart.

Measured with immunoSEQ multiplex PCR; TCRdb has only the in-frame clones, and not every one. The sample carries over 400,000 clones, 92% recorded once. About this clone: As yet, its antigen is unknown.

CDR3 length: 14 amino acids. In germline, CDR1 is DFQATT, CDR2 SNEGSKA (reference sequence). Between the trimmed V and J ends, which lost 3 bases and 0 bases, there was a span of 10 bases. General study points: Across vaccine and placebo recipients, the breadth of non-spike TCRs was similar.

Treatment indicated: 19 received Ad26.COV2.S at low or high dose, single or two shots; 5 received placebo; per-sample allocation not given. On day 63 after the first injection, vaccine and placebo recipients gave samples. The study used a vaccine consisting of an Ad26 vector that expressed Wuhan-strain SARS-CoV-2 spike. The TCR sequence derives from a person aged 18 to 65 who received the Ad26.COV2.S COVID-19 vaccine or a placebo. This chain joins TRBV20-1 and TRBJ2-3; D perhaps matches TRBD2 (5 bases). The input for sequencing was peripheral blood, taken in a trial of Ad26.COV2.S vaccine versus placebo. In nucleotides, the CDR3 is TGCAGTGCTAGTGGTCGCGGGAGCACAGATACGCAGTATTTT. Its translation is CSASGRGSTDTQYF.